This T cell receptor (beta chain) was captured by sequencing in a study of blood T cell repertoires in COVID-19. Looking at the study overall: Acute and convalescent COVID-19 specimens originated in the United States, Italy and Spain. Sample material is recorded as cDNA or gDNA derived from T cells, B-cell-depleted T cells, or PBMCs.

How the authors handled the data: From reference gene primer amplification, estimates of nucleated cell counts were derived. Here immunoSEQ multiplex PCR was the method, and the copy in TCRdb shows in-frame clones only, minus some. That table is the source of V, J and clone size, and D and trimming were worked out from the DNA. The profile covers roughly 120,000 clones, with approximately 87% appearing a single time and roughly 3.9% taken by the ten largest. The V gene's germline CDR1 is GTSNPN and CDR2 SVGIG (reference sequence). The V end was cut by 2 bases, the J end by 6 bases, with 11 bases between. The CDR3 sequence is 13 residues long. This clone appeared a few times.

Input material: peripheral blood. The chain carries TRBV30 and TRBJ1-5; D uncertain. The receptor was derived from a man between 60 and 75 years old with acute or convalescent COVID-19. The CDR3 region has the DNA TGTGCCTGGAGTAAAACGACTTCTCAGCCCCAGCATTTT. Protein product: CAWSKTTSQPQHF.